In its sample, the clone carrying this T cell receptor beta chain was seen many times. This record comes from a study of low-dose radiotherapy and immunotherapy resistance in tumors. Turning to the study itself: Both drugs were delivered intravenously to patients (nivolumab 240 mg every two weeks and ipilimumab 1 mg/kg every six weeks).

The time point denotes: before trial treatment. Losses at the gene ends were 0 bases for V and 6 bases for J; bases not matched to a gene: 3. Per germline, CDR1 MNHNY and CDR2 SVGAGI (reference sequence). The CDR3 consists of 15 residues. Alpha- and beta-chain coverage of first-strand cDNA came from TRAV- and TRBV-specific primers. Using a constant-region primer together with a V-primer adapter, TCRs were subjected to approximately 20 PCR cycles of amplification. TCRdb itself ran the reads through MiXCR, one entry per CDR3 protein. The sample records roughly 60,000 distinct CDR3 sequences, less than 25% being singletons.

This clonotype was obtained from a male donor with prostate cancer. The V call is TRBV6-6, the J call TRBJ2-1, with 9 bases matching TRBD2. Sequenced material: PBMCs, taken before treatment. CDR3 region: CASSYSASGVNEQFF. As DNA, the CDR3 is TGTGCCAGCAGTTACTCCGCTAGCGGGGTCAATGAGCAGTTCTTC.